What follows are 8 T cell receptor beta chains derived from one specimen sequenced in a study of T cell changes during pregnancy in multiple sclerosis. Using immunoSEQ multiplex PCR, the repertoire was profiled, and TCRdb retains in-frame clones only, with some absent. This table has 30,000 to 35,000 clones, under 95% appearing once. Sequencing used CD4+ T cells from peripheral blood mononuclear cells, obtained in the second trimester of pregnancy. The receptors here all came from a female donor in good health, enrolled as a control in a pregnancy study.

This sequence joins TRBV4-3 and TRBJ1-2, with 7 bases fitting TRBD1. Trimming took 4 bases from V and 8 from J; bases not matched to a gene: 13. The CDR3 is 15 amino acids. Per the germline V gene, CDR1 is LGHNA and CDR2 is YSLEER. The CDR3, as DNA: TGCGCCAGCAGCCGAGACGGACAGGTTGGAGAGGGCTACACCTTC. Its protein is CASSRDGQVGEGYTF.

The J gene is TRBJ2-1, the V gene TRBV6-1; 7 bases line up with TRBD2. Germline CDR1 reads MNHNS; CDR2 reads SASEGT. This CDR3 contains 14 residues. V trimming: 7 bases; J trimming: 6 bases; junction bases outside the gene matches: 9. CDR3 in amino acids: CASTREAGANEQFF. The CDR3 bases are TGTGCCAGCACAAGGGAGGCGGGAGCCAATGAGCAGTTCTTC.

This chain connects TRBV7-2 to TRBJ1-1, with 12 bases aligning to TRBD1. Germline V gene sequence: CDR1 SGHTA, CDR2 FQGNSA. The CDR3 length is 17 residues. V shed 0 bases, J shed 6 bases, and the junction held 8 bases outside the gene matches. The DNA of the CDR3 is TGTGCCAGCAGCTTAGCACCGGGACAGGGGGCGCAGGCTGAAGCTTTCTTT. Its translation is CASSLAPGQGAQAEAFF.

This chain joins TRBV18 and TRBJ2-3; TRBD1 agrees at 7 bases. This CDR3 comprises 15 residues. Germline assignment: CDR1 KGHSH and CDR2 LQKENI. Trimming removed 3 bases from V and 4 bases from J; junction bases left unmatched: 7. CDR3 residues: CASSPDRVGADTQYF. In nucleotides, the CDR3 is TGTGCCAGCTCACCTGACAGGGTCGGAGCAGATACGCAGTATTTT.

The DNA of the CDR3 is TGCGCCAGCAGCCAAGGTGCCCGACAGAACTATGGCTACACCTTC. The encoded protein is CASSQGARQNYGYTF. The chain links TRBV4-3 to TRBJ1-2; D is possibly TRBD1 (5 bases). This CDR3 contains 15 residues. Germline lookup yields CDR1 LGHNA and CDR2 YSLEER. V dropped 1 base and J dropped 2 bases, with 11 bases sitting between them.

Only one count was recorded for this clone. The chain couples TRBV5-1 to TRBJ1-6; D gene uncertain. From germline, CDR1 is SGHRS and CDR2 YFSETQ. This CDR3 comprises 14 residues. The V and J ends lost 0 bases and 8 bases respectively, with 9 bases between them. This chain's CDR3 is CASSLEVNYSPLHF. The CDR3 DNA is TGCGCCAGCAGCTTGGAAGTTAACTATTCACCCCTCCACTTT.

This chain joins TRBV5-4 and TRBJ1-1; a weak D match, TRBD1 (5 bases). CDR1 is SGHNT, CDR2 YYREEE, per germline (reference sequence). This CDR3 is 15 amino acids long. The ends were cut back, 0 bases at V and 6 bases at J, with 15 bases in the middle. CDR3 sequence reads: CASSLEGRGGAEAFF. Written as DNA, the CDR3 is TGTGCCAGCAGCTTGGAGGGGAGGGGAGGCGCTGAAGCTTTCTTT. The full variable domain, completed using reference TRBV5-4 and TRBJ1-1, is ETGVTQSPTHLIKTRGQQVTLRCSSQSGHNTVSWYQQALGQGPQFIFQYYREEENGRGNFPPRFSGLQFPNYSSELNVNALELDDSALYLCASSLEGRGGAEAFFGQGTRLTVV.

The V gene is TRBV19, the J gene TRBJ2-7; 7 bases map to TRBD2. CDR3 size: 16 residues. V lost 6 bases and J lost 2; bases outside the gene matches: 13. CDR1 LNHDA and CDR2 SQIVND come from the germline V gene (reference sequence). The CDR3 reads CASRVGVAGPAYEQYF. CDR3 coding DNA: TGTGCCAGTAGGGTCGGGGTAGCGGGCCCTGCCTACGAGCAGTACTTC.